These T cell receptor beta chains were read from a single sample in a study of tumor-infiltrating lymphocytes in localized non-small cell lung cancer. Method: immunoSEQ multiplex PCR; TCRdb's copy keeps in-frame clones and lacks some. Among about 12,000 clones listed, around 80% were seen once. Sequenced input: lung tumor tissue. Receptors originate from a human donor with non-small cell lung cancer. CDR3s include the opening cysteine and the closing phenylalanine or tryptophan. The D gene is left open where the match is weak.

d_call v_call cdr3_aa
NA TRBV4-2 CASSQDRATDTQYF
TRBD1 TRBV27 CASNRQGHGELFF
NA TRBV4-3 CASSQERRGSAEAFF
TRBD1 TRBV27 CASSLRGRWSDSNQPQHF
NA TRBV19 CASSIRGQKQETQYF
TRBD1 TRBV5-4 CASSLVGQGAYEQYF
NA TRBV4-3 CASSQVLDISGNTIYF
NA TRBV7-9 CASSLRQHNSPLHF
NA TRBV19 CASSSPGGDTEAFF
TRBD2 TRBV7-9 CASSSGGVNEQYF
TRBD1 TRBV7-7 CASSPGTGTYNEQFF
NA TRBV7-9 CASSLQAGNTEAFF
NA TRBV27 CASSTLFGQDNSPLHF
NA TRBV5-1 CASSLSGPNTEAFF
TRBD1 TRBV18 CASSPSDRGNGYTF
NA TRBV6-5 CASSFLGQPQHF
TRBD1 TRBV10-1 CASSDAGGDRENTEAFF